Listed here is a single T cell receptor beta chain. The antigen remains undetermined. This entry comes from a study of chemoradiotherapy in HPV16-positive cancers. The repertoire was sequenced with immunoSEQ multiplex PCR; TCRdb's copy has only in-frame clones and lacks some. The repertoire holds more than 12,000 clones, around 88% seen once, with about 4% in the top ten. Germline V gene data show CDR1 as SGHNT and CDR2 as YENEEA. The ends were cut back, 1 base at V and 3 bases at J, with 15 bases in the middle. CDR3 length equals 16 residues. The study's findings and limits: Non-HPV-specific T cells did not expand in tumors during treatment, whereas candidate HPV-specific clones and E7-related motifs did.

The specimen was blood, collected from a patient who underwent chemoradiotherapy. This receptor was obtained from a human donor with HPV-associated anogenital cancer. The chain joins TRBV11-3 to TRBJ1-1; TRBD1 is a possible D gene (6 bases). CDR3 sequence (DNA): TGTGCCAGCAGCTTAGGGCGTGGCAGGGGCGACACTGAAGCTTTCTTT. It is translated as CASSLGRGRGDTEAFF.